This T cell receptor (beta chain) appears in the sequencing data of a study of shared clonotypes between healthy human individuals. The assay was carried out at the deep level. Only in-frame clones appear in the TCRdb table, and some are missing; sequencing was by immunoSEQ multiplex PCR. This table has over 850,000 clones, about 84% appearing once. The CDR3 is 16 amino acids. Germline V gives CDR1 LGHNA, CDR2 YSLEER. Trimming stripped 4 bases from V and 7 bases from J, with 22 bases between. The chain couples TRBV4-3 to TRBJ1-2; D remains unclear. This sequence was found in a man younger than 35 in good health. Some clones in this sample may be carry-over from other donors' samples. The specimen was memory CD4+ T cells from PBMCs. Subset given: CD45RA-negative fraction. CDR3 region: CASSPQSGGNLAGYTF. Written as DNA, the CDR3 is TGCGCCAGCAGCCCTCAGAGTGGCGGGAACCTCGCTGGCTACACCTTC.